The 8 T cell receptor beta chains listed next were all sequenced from one sample in a study of CD4 and CD8 cells across lung adenocarcinoma regions. TCRdb redid the calling of the PCR reads with MiXCR, one entry per CDR3 protein. The sample has roughly 20,000 distinct CDR3 sequences; around half are singletons. The material sequenced was CD8+ T cells from the center of a lung tumor. Receptor source: a female donor with lung adenocarcinoma. The CD4 and CD8 labels of this study may be unreliable.

The chain is built from TRBV11-3 and TRBJ2-3; TRBD1 agrees at 10 bases. After removal of 4 bases from V and 6 bases from J, the junction contained 7 bases not matched to a gene. The CDR3 spans 15 residues. Germline V gives CDR1 SGHNT, CDR2 YENEEA. The CDR3: CASSSGTGAGDTQYF. Written as DNA, the CDR3 is TGTGCCAGCAGCTCGGGGACAGGGGCTGGGGATACGCAGTATTTT.

The chain employs TRBV7-2 and TRBJ2-3; D ambiguous. Germline V gene data show CDR1 as SGHTA and CDR2 as FQGNSA. V was clipped by 0 bases and J by 4 bases, with 5 bases between them. The CDR3 length is 13 residues. The CDR3 spells CASSLALSDTQYF. CDR3 coding DNA: TGTGCCAGCAGCTTAGCGCTGTCAGATACGCAGTATTTT.

This clonotype was found many times. The rearrangement joins TRBV11-3 to TRBJ2-1, with D perhaps matching TRBD2 (6 bases). Germline CDR1 is SGHNT and CDR2 is YENEEA. Trimming took 5 bases from V and 8 from J, leaving 13 bases between them. The length of the CDR3 is 13 residues. CDR3 DNA: TGTGCCAGCAGCAGAGAGGGAGGTTATGAGCAGTTCTTC. It yields the protein CASSREGGYEQFF.

In this sample, this clonotype turned up a few times. V is TRBV6-1 and J is TRBJ2-1; D is possibly TRBD1 (6 bases). The J call may be in error: the DNA end matches TRBJ2-5 better. The CDR3 is 14 residues long. The germline gives CDR1 MNHNS, CDR2 SASEGT. CDR3 DNA: TGTGCCAGCAGTGAATACAGGGTCGGGGAGACCCAGTACTTC. Protein: CASSEYRVGETQYF.

With respect to this clonotype: A junction boundary mismatches the germline segment, possibly from a read error. The rearrangement joins TRBV27 to TRBJ2-4, with D unclear. The CDR3 is made up of 13 amino acids. Germline CDR1 is MNHEY and CDR2 is SMNVEV (reference sequence). CDR3 nucleotide sequence: TGTGCCAGGGGTCTGCGAGCCAAAAACACTCAGTACTTC. Amino acids: CARGLRAKNTQYF.

This clonotype is deemed medium-sized. J is TRBJ2-1 and V is TRBV6-5; D not resolved. The CDR3 covers 11 residues. With 7 bases removed from V and 4 bases from J, the gap between germline ends came to 5 bases. The germline V gene has CDR1 MNHEY and CDR2 SVGAGI. The CDR3 sequence is CASKFYNEQFF. CDR3 coding DNA: TGTGCCAGCAAATTTTACAATGAGCAGTTCTTC.

Judged by abundance, this clonotype is medium-sized (0.01 to 0.1%). This chain links TRBV10-1 with TRBJ2-2; tentatively, D is TRBD1 or TRBD2 (5 bases each). The germline gives CDR1 WNHNN, CDR2 SYGVQD (reference sequence). Trimming cost V 5 bases and J 0 bases, with 13 bases left between them. The CDR3 loop spans 16 amino acids. CDR3 residues: CASSPGTAANTGELFF. The CDR3 DNA reads TGCGCCAGCAGTCCTGGGACGGCCGCGAACACCGGGGAGCTGTTTTTT.

V and J are TRBV6-1 and TRBJ1-6, with D unclear. Germline V gives CDR1 MNHNS, CDR2 SASEGT. V lost 6 bases, J lost 8 bases, and 14 bases lay in between. CDR3 length equals 14 residues. CDR3 loop: CASSPELAYSPLHF. In DNA, the CDR3 is TGTGCCAGCAGCCCCGAGTTAGCTTATTCACCCCTCCACTTT.